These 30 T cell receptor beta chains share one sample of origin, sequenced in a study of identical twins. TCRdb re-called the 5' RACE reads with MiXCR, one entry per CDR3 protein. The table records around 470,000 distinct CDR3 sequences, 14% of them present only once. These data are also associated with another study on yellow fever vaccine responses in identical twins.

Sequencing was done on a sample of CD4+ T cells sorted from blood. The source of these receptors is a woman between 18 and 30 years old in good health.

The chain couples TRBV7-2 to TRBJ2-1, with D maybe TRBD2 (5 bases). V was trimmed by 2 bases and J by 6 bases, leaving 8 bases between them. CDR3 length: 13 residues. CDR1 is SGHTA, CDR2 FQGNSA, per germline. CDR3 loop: CASSLYLANEQFF. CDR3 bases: TGTGCCAGCAGCTTATACCTAGCCAATGAGCAGTTCTTC.

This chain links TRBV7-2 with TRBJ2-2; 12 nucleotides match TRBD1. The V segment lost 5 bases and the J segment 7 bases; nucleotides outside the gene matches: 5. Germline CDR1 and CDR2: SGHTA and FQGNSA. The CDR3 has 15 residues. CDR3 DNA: TGTGCCAGCAGCCCCGGGACAGGGGGCTTCGGGGAGCTGTTTTTT. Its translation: CASSPGTGGFGELFF.

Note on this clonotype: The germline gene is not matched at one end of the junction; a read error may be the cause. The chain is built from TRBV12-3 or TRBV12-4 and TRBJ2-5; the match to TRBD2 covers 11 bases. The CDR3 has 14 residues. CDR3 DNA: TGTGCCAGCAGTGTAGCGGGGGGGCAGGAGACCCAGTACTTC. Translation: CASSVAGGQETQYF.

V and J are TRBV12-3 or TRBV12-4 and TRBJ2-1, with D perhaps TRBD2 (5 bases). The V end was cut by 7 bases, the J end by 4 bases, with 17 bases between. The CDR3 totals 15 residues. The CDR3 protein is CASKILGRGYNEQFF. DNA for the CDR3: TGTGCCAGCAAAATACTCGGCCGGGGTTACAATGAGCAGTTCTTC.

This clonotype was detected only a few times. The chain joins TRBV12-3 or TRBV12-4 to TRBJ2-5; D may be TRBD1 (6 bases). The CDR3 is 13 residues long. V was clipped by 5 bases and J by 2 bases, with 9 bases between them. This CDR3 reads CASSMDRQETQYF. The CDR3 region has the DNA TGTGCCAGCAGTATGGACAGACAAGAGACCCAGTACTTC.

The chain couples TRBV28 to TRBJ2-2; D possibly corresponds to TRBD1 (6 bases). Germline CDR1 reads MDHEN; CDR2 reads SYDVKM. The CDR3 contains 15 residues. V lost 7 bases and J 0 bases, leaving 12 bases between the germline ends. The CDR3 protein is CASTGTLTNTGELFF. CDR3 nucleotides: TGTGCCAGCACCGGGACACTAACGAACACCGGGGAGCTGTTTTTT. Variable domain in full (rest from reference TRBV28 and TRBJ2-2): DVKVTQSSRYLVKRTGEKVFLECVQDMDHENMFWYRQDPGLGLRLIYFSYDVKMKEKGDIPEGYSVSREKKERFSLILESASTNQTSMYLCASTGTLTNTGELFFGEGSRLTVL.

The CDR3 nucleotides are TGTGCCAGCAGCGCCGGGACAGGGGTAAATGGCGGGGAGCTGTTTTTT. Translated: CASSAGTGVNGGELFF. This sequence joins TRBV9 and TRBJ2-2; 10 positions match TRBD1. Germline V gene lookup returns CDR1 SGDLS and CDR2 YYNGEE. The V segment lost 3 bases and the J segment 7 bases; nucleotides outside the gene matches: 9. The CDR3 length is 16 residues.

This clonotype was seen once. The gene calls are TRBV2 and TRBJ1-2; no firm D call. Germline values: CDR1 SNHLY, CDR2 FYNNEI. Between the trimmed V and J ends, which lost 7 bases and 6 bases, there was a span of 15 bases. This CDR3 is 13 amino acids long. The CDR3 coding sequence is TGTGCCAGCAAGAAAGAGGGATTGCATGGCTACACCTTC. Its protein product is CASKKEGLHGYTF.

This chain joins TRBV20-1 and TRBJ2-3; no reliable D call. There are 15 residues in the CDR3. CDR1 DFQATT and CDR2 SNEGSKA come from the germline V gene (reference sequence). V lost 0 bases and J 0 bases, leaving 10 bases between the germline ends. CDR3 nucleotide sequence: TGCAGTGCTAGAGAGGGGTCCTCTAGCACAGATACGCAGTATTTT. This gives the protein CSAREGSSSTDTQYF.

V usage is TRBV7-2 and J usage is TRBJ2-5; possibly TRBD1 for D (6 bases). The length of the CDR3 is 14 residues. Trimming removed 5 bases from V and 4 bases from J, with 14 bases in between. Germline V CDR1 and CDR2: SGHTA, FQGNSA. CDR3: CASSPPGEGETQYF. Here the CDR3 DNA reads TGTGCCAGCAGCCCACCAGGGGAAGGAGAGACCCAGTACTTC.

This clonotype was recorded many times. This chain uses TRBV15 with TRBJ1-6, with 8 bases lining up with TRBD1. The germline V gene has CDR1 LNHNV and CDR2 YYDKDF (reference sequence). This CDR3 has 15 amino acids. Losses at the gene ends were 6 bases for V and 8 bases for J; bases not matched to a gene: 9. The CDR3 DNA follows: TGTGCCACCAGTCGGGAGGACAGGGTTTATTCACCCCTCCACTTT. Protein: CATSREDRVYSPLHF.

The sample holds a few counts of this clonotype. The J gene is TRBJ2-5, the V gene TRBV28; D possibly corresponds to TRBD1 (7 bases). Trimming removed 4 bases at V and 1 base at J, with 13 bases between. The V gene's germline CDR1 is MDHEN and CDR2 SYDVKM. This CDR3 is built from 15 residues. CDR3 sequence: CASSWGAGGQETQYF. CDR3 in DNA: TGTGCCAGCAGTTGGGGGGCAGGGGGCCAAGAGACCCAGTACTTC.

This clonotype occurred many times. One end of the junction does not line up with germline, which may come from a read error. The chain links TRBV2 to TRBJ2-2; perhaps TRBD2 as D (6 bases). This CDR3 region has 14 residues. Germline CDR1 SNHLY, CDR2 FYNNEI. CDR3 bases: TGCGCCAGCAGCGGGCAGGGCAACACCGGGGAGCTGTTTTTT. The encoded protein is CASSGQGNTGELFF.

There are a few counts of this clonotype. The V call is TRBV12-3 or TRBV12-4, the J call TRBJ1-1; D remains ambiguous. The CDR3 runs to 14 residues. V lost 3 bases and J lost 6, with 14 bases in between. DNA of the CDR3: TGTGCCAGCAGTTTTTCCCAGACAAACTCTGAAGCTTTCTTT. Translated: CASSFSQTNSEAFF.

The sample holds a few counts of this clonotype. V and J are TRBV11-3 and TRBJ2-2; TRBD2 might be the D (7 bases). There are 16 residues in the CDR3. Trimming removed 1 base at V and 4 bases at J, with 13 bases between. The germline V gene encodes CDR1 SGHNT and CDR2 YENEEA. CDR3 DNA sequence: TGTGCCAGCAGCTTAGCCGGGGGGCCCTTCACCGGGGAGCTGTTTTTT. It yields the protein CASSLAGGPFTGELFF.

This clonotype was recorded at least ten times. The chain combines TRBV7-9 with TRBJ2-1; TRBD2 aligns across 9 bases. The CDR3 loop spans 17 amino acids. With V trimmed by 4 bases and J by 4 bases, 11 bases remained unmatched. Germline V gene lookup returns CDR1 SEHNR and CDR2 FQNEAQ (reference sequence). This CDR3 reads CASSYENSGSSYNEQFF. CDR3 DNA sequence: TGTGCCAGCAGCTATGAGAATAGCGGGAGTAGTTACAATGAGCAGTTCTTC. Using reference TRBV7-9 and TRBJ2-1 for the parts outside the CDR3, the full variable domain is DTGVSQNPRHKITKRGQNVTFRCDPISEHNRLYWYRQTLGQGPEFLTYFQNEAQLEKSRLLSDRFSAERPKGSFSTLEIQRTEQGDSAMYLCASSYENSGSSYNEQFFGPGTRLTVL.

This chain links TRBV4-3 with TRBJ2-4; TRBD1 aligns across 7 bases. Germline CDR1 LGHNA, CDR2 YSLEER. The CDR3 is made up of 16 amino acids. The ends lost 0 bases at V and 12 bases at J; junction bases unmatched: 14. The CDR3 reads CASSQEVTGTFRDQYF. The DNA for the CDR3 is TGCGCCAGCAGCCAAGAGGTGACAGGGACCTTTCGTGATCAGTACTTC.

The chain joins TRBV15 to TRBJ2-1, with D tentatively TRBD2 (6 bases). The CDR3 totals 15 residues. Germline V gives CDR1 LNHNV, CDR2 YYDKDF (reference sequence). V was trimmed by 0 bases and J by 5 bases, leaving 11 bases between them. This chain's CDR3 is CATSRDGRGDNEQFF. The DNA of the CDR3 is TGTGCCACCAGCAGAGATGGGCGGGGAGACAATGAGCAGTTCTTC. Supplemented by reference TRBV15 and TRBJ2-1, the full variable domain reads DAMVIQNPRYQVTQFGKPVTLSCSQTLNHNVMYWYQQKSSQAPKLLFHYYDKDFNNEADTPDNFQSRRPNTSFCFLDIRSPGLGDTAMYLCATSRDGRGDNEQFFGPGTRLTVL.

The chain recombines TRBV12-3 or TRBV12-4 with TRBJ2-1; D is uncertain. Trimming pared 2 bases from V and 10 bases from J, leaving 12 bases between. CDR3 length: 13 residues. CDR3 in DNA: TGTGCCAGCAGTTTACCTTCGCTGCTGGAGCAGTTCTTC. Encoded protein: CASSLPSLLEQFF.

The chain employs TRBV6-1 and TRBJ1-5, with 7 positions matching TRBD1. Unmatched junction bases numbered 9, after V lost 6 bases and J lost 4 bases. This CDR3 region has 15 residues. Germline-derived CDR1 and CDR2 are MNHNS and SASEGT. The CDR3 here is CASSHPGTVNQPQHF. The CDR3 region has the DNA TGTGCCAGCAGCCACCCCGGGACAGTTAATCAGCCCCAGCATTTT.

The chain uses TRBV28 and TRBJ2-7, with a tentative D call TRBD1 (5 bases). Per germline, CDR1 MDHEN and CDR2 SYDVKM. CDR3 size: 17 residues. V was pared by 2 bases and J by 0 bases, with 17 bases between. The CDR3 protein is CASSLGVRQRLSYEQYF. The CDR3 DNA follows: TGTGCCAGCAGTTTAGGGGTTCGACAGCGCCTCTCCTACGAGCAGTACTTC.

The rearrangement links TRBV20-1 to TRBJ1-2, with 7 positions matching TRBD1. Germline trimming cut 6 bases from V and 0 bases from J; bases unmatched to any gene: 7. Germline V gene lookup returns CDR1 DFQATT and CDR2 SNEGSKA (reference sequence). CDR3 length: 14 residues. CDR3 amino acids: CSATGTVANYGYTF. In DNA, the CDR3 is TGCAGTGCCACCGGGACAGTGGCTAACTATGGCTACACCTTC.

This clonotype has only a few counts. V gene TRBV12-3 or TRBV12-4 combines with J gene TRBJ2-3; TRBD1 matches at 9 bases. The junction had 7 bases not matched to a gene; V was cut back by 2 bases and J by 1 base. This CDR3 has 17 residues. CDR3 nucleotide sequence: TGTGCCAGCAGTTTAAATCTGGGACAGGGACGCACAGATACGCAGTATTTT. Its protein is CASSLNLGQGRTDTQYF.

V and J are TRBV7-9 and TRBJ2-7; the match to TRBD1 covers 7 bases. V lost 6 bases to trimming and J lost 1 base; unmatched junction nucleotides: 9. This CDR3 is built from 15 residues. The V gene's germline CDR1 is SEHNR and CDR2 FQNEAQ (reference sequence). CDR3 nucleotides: TGTGCCAGCAGGAAGTCGGGGACAGATTCCTACGAGCAGTACTTC. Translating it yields CASRKSGTDSYEQYF.

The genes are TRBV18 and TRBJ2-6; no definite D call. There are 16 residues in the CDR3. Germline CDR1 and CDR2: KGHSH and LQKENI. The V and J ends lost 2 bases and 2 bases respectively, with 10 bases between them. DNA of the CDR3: TGTGCCAGCTCACCAAGACGGGCTACTGGGGCCAACGTCCTGACTTTC. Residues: CASSPRRATGANVLTF.

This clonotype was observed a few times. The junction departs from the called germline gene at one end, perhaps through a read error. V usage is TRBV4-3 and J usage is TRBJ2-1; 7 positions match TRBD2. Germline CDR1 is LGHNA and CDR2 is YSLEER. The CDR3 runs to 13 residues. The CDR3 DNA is TGCGCCAGCAGCCAAGATCGGGGGGAGATAGTGATCTTC. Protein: CASSQDRGEIVIF.

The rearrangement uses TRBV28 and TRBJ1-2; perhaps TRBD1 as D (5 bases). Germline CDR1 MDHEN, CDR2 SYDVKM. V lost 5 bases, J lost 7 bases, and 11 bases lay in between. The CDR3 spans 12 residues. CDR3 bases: TGTGCCAGCAGTCCGCTGACAGTTGGCTACACCTTC. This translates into CASSPLTVGYTF.

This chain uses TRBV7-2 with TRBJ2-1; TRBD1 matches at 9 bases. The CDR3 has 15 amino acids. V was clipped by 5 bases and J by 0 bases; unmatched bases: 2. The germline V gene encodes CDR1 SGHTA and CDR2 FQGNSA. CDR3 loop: CASSRTGASYNEQFF. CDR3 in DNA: TGTGCCAGCAGCCGGACAGGGGCCTCCTACAATGAGCAGTTCTTC.

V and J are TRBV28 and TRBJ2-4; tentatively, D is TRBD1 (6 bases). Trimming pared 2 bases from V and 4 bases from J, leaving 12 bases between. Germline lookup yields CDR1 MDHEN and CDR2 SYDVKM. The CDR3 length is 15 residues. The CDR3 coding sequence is TGTGCCAGCAGTTTAGCTTCCAGGGGAAAAAACATTCAGTACTTC. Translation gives CASSLASRGKNIQYF.

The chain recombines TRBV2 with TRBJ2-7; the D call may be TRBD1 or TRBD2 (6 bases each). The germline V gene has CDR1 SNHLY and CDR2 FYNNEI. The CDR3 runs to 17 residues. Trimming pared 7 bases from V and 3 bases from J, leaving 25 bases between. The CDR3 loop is CASTYRGFGGQYYEQYF. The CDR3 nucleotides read TGTGCCAGCACCTACCGGGGGTTCGGGGGCCAATACTACGAGCAGTACTTC.